What follows are 29 T cell receptor beta chains derived from one specimen sequenced in a study of shared clonotypes between healthy human individuals. Clones were read by immunoSEQ multiplex PCR, and TCRdb kept only the in-frame ones, dropping some. The sample gives approximately 2.1 million clones, approximately 93% of which show up once; 0.39% is in the top ten. The sequencing input was naive CD4+ T cells from PBMCs. Subset denoted: CD45RA+ positively selected. The receptor set was obtained from a man aged 18-30 years in good health. Some clones in this sample may be carry-over from other donors' samples.

This rearrangement joins TRBV28 to TRBJ2-4; the D gene is possibly TRBD2 (6 bases). Trimming removed 4 bases from V and 6 bases from J, with 13 bases in between. This CDR3 has 14 residues. Germline V gene lookup returns CDR1 MDHEN and CDR2 SYDVKM. The CDR3 loop is CASSSPGELNIQYF. The CDR3, as DNA: TGTGCCAGCAGTTCCCCGGGGGAGTTAAACATTCAGTACTTC.

The chain recombines TRBV11-1 with TRBJ2-7, with a possible D match to TRBD2 (6 bases). The V and J ends lost 2 bases and 5 bases respectively, with 19 bases between them. CDR1 and CDR2 (germline): SGHAT, FQDESV (reference sequence). CDR3 size: 16 residues. DNA of the CDR3: TGTGCCAGCAGCTTAAAATATTCTGGGGGAGGTCACGAGCAGTACTTC. Its translation is CASSLKYSGGGHEQYF.

The rearrangement joins TRBV18 to TRBJ2-7; D assignment may be TRBD1 or TRBD2 (6 bases each). The CDR3 is made up of 15 amino acids. Trimming removed 0 bases at V and 4 bases at J, with 13 bases between. Germline CDR1 is KGHSH and CDR2 is LQKENI. The CDR3 DNA follows: TGTGCCAGCTCACCACCGACGGGGGCGCATTACGAGCAGTACTTC. Translating it yields CASSPPTGAHYEQYF. Looking up the rest from reference TRBV18 and TRBJ2-7 gives the full variable domain: NAGVMQNPRHLVRRRGQEARLRCSPMKGHSHVYWYRQLPEEGLKFMVYLQKENIIDESGMPKERFSAEFPKEGPSILRIQQVVRGDSAAYFCASSPPTGAHYEQYFGPGTRLTVT.

The genes are TRBV7-2 and TRBJ1-1, with D possibly TRBD1 on 5 matching bases. Germline values: CDR1 SGHTA, CDR2 FQGNSA. V was clipped by 0 bases and J by 4 bases, with 12 bases between them. CDR3 length: 15 amino acids. This CDR3 is CASSLAGLWGTEAFF. The CDR3 DNA follows: TGTGCCAGCAGCTTAGCGGGACTTTGGGGCACTGAAGCTTTCTTT.

The V gene is TRBV28, the J gene TRBJ1-1, with D hard to call. Germline V gene data show CDR1 as MDHEN and CDR2 as SYDVKM. This CDR3 contains 16 residues. Trimming took 8 bases from V and 1 from J, leaving 20 bases between them. Here the CDR3 reads CASGKLLPQKNTEAFF. The CDR3, as DNA: TGTGCCAGCGGAAAGCTTCTCCCCCAAAAGAACACTGAAGCTTTCTTT.

On this clone: Other DNA sequences from this sample encode an identical CDR3 as well. The chain uses TRBV28 and TRBJ1-2; tentative D call: TRBD1 (5 bases). Germline assignment: CDR1 MDHEN and CDR2 SYDVKM. Trimming pared 2 bases from V and 4 bases from J, leaving 8 bases between. This CDR3 has 13 amino acids. In DNA, the CDR3 is TGTGCCAGCAGTTTACTCGACAGCTATGGCTACACCTTC. It encodes CASSLLDSYGYTF.

Turning to this clone: Other nucleotide sequences from this sample produce the same CDR3. The rearrangement joins TRBV9 to TRBJ2-5; 11 positions match TRBD2. The germline gives CDR1 SGDLS, CDR2 YYNGEE. V was clipped by 4 bases and J by 5 bases; unmatched bases: 7. This CDR3 comprises 15 residues. CDR3 DNA: TGTGCCAGCAGCCCTCGGACTAGCGGGTCGGAGACCCAGTACTTC. Translated, it gives CASSPRTSGSETQYF. Full variable domain (rest looked up from reference TRBV9 and TRBJ2-5): DSGVTQTPKHLITATGQRVTLRCSPRSGDLSVYWYQQSLDQGLQFLIQYYNGEERAKGNILERFSAQQFPDLHSELNLSSLELGDSALYFCASSPRTSGSETQYFGPGTRLLVL.

The CDR3 sequence: CASSLSPGQGAQHF. In DNA form, the CDR3 reads TGTGCCAGCAGCTTGTCCCCGGGGCAGGGGGCCCAGCATTTT. The V gene is TRBV5-5, the J gene TRBJ1-5; 7 nucleotides agree with TRBD1. The CDR3 has 14 residues. V gave up 1 base and J gave up 11 bases; unmatched junction bases: 9. Germline CDR1 reads SGHKS; CDR2 reads YYEKEE (reference sequence).

A word on this clone: The same CDR3 can be traced to other DNA sequences in this sample. The chain couples TRBV7-7 to TRBJ2-1, with 7 bases that match TRBD1. Trimming at V came to 1 base and at J to 2 bases, leaving 2 bases not matched to a gene. The CDR3 is 15 amino acids. The germline V gene encodes CDR1 SSHAT and CDR2 FNYEAQ (reference sequence). The CDR3 spells CASSLDRGPYNEQFF. The CDR3 DNA reads TGTGCCAGCAGCTTAGACAGGGGCCCCTACAATGAGCAGTTCTTC.

The gene calls are TRBV18 and TRBJ1-5; D perhaps matches TRBD1 (5 bases). The CDR3 covers 14 residues. From germline, CDR1 is KGHSH and CDR2 LQKENI. V lost 5 bases and J lost 2, with 10 bases in between. CDR3 sequence: CASSFGQRNQPQHF. In DNA form, the CDR3 reads TGTGCCAGCTCATTTGGACAACGCAATCAGCCCCAGCATTTT.

The chain carries TRBV7-9 and TRBJ2-1; D gene unclear. Deletions cut 0 bases from V and 2 bases from J, with 11 bases between. Germline CDR1 reads SEHNR; CDR2 reads FQNEAQ (reference sequence). The CDR3 length is 16 residues. The CDR3 loop reads CASSLAHQTPYNEQFF. Here the CDR3 DNA reads TGTGCCAGCAGCTTAGCTCACCAGACTCCCTACAATGAGCAGTTCTTC.

As for this clone: The same CDR3 also results from other DNA sequences found in this sample. J is TRBJ2-3 and V is TRBV10-3; D gene ambiguous. CDR1 and CDR2 (germline): ENHRY, SYGVKD. This CDR3 is built from 11 residues. Trimming removed 4 bases at V and 6 bases at J, with 5 bases between. The CDR3 loop reads CAISGGDTQYF. CDR3 bases: TGTGCCATCAGTGGTGGGGATACGCAGTATTTT.

The rearrangement joins TRBV5-6 to TRBJ1-4, with D possibly TRBD1 on 6 matching bases. Trimming removed 2 bases at V and 5 bases at J, with 10 bases between. This CDR3 comprises 14 residues. Germline CDR1 SGHDT, CDR2 YYEEEE. The CDR3 protein is CASSLLQGNEKLFF. The CDR3, as DNA: TGTGCCAGCAGCTTACTGCAGGGGAATGAAAAACTGTTTTTT.

This rearrangement joins TRBV5-1 to TRBJ2-3; 8 bases line up with TRBD1. Germline trimming cut 2 bases from V and 2 bases from J; bases unmatched to any gene: 4. The germline CDR1 and CDR2 sequences are SGHRS and YFSETQ. The CDR3 is 15 residues long. The CDR3, as DNA: TGCGCCAGCAGCTTCCGACAGGGGAACACAGATACGCAGTATTTT. This sequence encodes CASSFRQGNTDTQYF.

The chain joins TRBV7-2 to TRBJ1-3; no clear D. Per the germline V gene, CDR1 is SGHTA and CDR2 is FQGNSA. The CDR3 has 15 amino acids. Trimming took 0 bases from V and 4 from J, leaving 10 bases between them. The DNA of the CDR3 is TGTGCCAGCAGCTTAGCGGGCCCCGCGGGAAACACCATATATTTT. This sequence encodes CASSLAGPAGNTIYF.

The chain couples TRBV5-4 to TRBJ1-2, with 8 bases that match TRBD1. With V trimmed by 4 bases and J by 3 bases, 5 bases remained unmatched. The germline V gene has CDR1 SGHNT and CDR2 YYREEE (reference sequence). The CDR3 spans 14 residues. The CDR3 nucleotides read TGTGCCAGCAGCCGGGACAGGTGGGACTATGGCTACACCTTC. This codes for CASSRDRWDYGYTF. The full variable domain, in which reference TRBV5-4 and TRBJ1-2 provide the parts outside the CDR3, is ETGVTQSPTHLIKTRGQQVTLRCSSQSGHNTVSWYQQALGQGPQFIFQYYREEENGRGNFPPRFSGLQFPNYSSELNVNALELDDSALYLCASSRDRWDYGYTFGSGTRLTVV.

For this clone: The sample carries other DNA sequences with the same CDR3. The V call is TRBV7-3, the J call TRBJ2-7; D is possibly TRBD1 (6 bases). The CDR3 length is 13 residues. Trimming took 5 bases from V and 1 from J, leaving 9 bases between them. CDR1 is SGHTA, CDR2 FQGTGA, per germline. The chain's CDR3 is CASSLDSSYEQYF. CDR3 nucleotide sequence: TGTGCCAGCAGCCTGGACAGTTCCTACGAGCAGTACTTC.

This sequence joins TRBV2 and TRBJ2-5; 9 bases are shared with TRBD2. The V gene end was trimmed by 8 bases and the J gene end by 4 bases; junction bases not matched to a gene: 8. In germline, CDR1 is SNHLY, CDR2 FYNNEI. The CDR3 is 14 residues long. The CDR3 here is CASVPLAGGETQYF. DNA for the CDR3: TGTGCCAGCGTCCCACTAGCGGGTGGAGAGACCCAGTACTTC.

The chain has TRBV5-1 and TRBJ1-4; TRBD1 agrees at 7 bases. The trim removed 0 bases at V and 1 base at J, leaving 6 bases unmatched. The CDR3 has 17 amino acids. Germline-derived CDR1 and CDR2 are SGHRS and YFSETQ. CDR3 protein: CASSLGQGRGTNEKLFF. The CDR3, as DNA: TGCGCCAGCAGCTTGGGACAGGGAAGGGGAACTAATGAAAAACTGTTTTTT.

The chain uses TRBV7-2 and TRBJ2-7; D may match TRBD1 or TRBD2 (5 bases each). Deletions cut 3 bases from V and 6 bases from J, with 18 bases between. This CDR3 is 15 amino acids long. Germline V gene data show CDR1 as SGHTA and CDR2 as FQGNSA. CDR3 in amino acids: CASSLSRDRFGEQYF. CDR3 in DNA: TGTGCCAGCAGCTTGTCGAGGGACCGGTTCGGCGAGCAGTACTTC.

The chain combines TRBV28 with TRBJ1-5; the match to TRBD1 covers 8 bases. This CDR3 has 18 residues. V trimming: 7 bases; J trimming: 1 base; junction bases outside the gene matches: 15. CDR1 and CDR2 (germline): MDHEN, SYDVKM. CDR3 nucleotides: TGTGCCAGCACCTCCGGGGCAGGGGGCTTACGGAGCAATCAGCCCCAGCATTTT. Protein product: CASTSGAGGLRSNQPQHF.

The chain has TRBV7-2 and TRBJ2-7; 7 bases are shared with TRBD1. With 5 bases clipped from V and 2 bases from J, the junction kept 9 bases outside the gene matches. Per germline, CDR1 SGHTA and CDR2 FQGNSA. The CDR3 runs 15 residues. CDR3 sequence reads: CASSPRRTGAYEQYF. DNA of the CDR3: TGTGCCAGCAGCCCTCGGAGGACAGGAGCCTACGAGCAGTACTTC.

V and J are TRBV6-6 and TRBJ1-2; 8 bases line up with TRBD1. Trimming removed 4 bases from V and 4 bases from J; junction bases left unmatched: 5. The CDR3 length is 14 residues. From germline, CDR1 is MNHNY and CDR2 SVGAGI (reference sequence). DNA of the CDR3: TGTGCCAGCAGTTCGGTTACAGGGGGCTATGGCTACACCTTC. The encoded protein is CASSSVTGGYGYTF.

This clone was counted a single time. V gene TRBV9 combines with J gene TRBJ2-7, with TRBD2 identical over 13 bases. CDR1 SGDLS and CDR2 YYNGEE come from the germline V gene. The CDR3 is 16 amino acids. J was trimmed by 3 bases and V by 4 bases; bases with no gene match: 7. The CDR3 DNA reads TGTGCCAGCAGCCGCAGCGGGACTAGCGGGAACTACGAGCAGTACTTC. It encodes CASSRSGTSGNYEQYF.

The gene calls are TRBV4-3 and TRBJ2-2, with D perhaps TRBD2 (7 bases). V was clipped by 7 bases and J by 4 bases, with 16 bases between them. The CDR3 has 15 amino acids. Germline CDR1 and CDR2: LGHNA and YSLEER. The CDR3 DNA sequence: TGCGCCAGCACCAAGGGGGGGTGGGCCACCGGGGAGCTGTTTTTT. Translating gives CASTKGGWATGELFF.

Points on this clone: Other DNA sequences from this sample encode an identical CDR3 as well. The chain joins TRBV6-5 to TRBJ2-2; the match to TRBD2 covers 9 bases. Germline V CDR1 and CDR2: MNHEY, SVGAGI. Losses at the gene ends were 9 bases for V and 2 bases for J; bases not matched to a gene: 4. There are 14 residues in the CDR3. CDR3 bases: TGTGCCAGTTCCCTAGCGGGAAACACCGGGGAGCTGTTTTTT. This codes for CASSLAGNTGELFF.

The rearrangement joins TRBV27 to TRBJ2-7; 11 positions match TRBD2. The CDR3 consists of 14 residues. With V trimmed by 6 bases and J by 4 bases, 5 bases remained unmatched. Germline lookup yields CDR1 MNHEY and CDR2 SMNVEV (reference sequence). CDR3 residues: CASRKLAGAYEQYF. DNA for the CDR3: TGTGCCAGCAGAAAACTAGCGGGAGCTTACGAGCAGTACTTC.

The gene calls are TRBV7-9 and TRBJ1-2; no clear D. With 5 bases removed from V and 0 bases from J, the gap between germline ends came to 7 bases. The length of the CDR3 is 13 residues. Germline CDR1 reads SEHNR; CDR2 reads FQNEAQ (reference sequence). This chain's CDR3 is CASSAYSNYGYTF. The CDR3 DNA reads TGTGCCAGCAGCGCCTATTCTAACTATGGCTACACCTTC.

The chain carries TRBV7-2 and TRBJ2-1; TRBD2 matches 8 bases. The CDR3 is 14 amino acids. The V segment lost 4 bases and the J segment 8 bases; nucleotides outside the gene matches: 7. Per the germline V gene, CDR1 is SGHTA and CDR2 is FQGNSA. The CDR3 is CASSSESGRDEQFF. CDR3 nucleotide sequence: TGTGCCAGCAGCTCGGAAAGCGGGAGAGATGAGCAGTTCTTC.